These T cell receptor beta chains were read from a single sample in a study of T-cell reconstitution after alpha-beta-depleted transplantation in children. MiXCR was run by TCRdb on the PCR reads, yielding one entry per CDR3 protein. Here the sample spans hundreds of thousands of distinct CDR3 sequences, roughly 13% being singletons. This material consisted of PBMCs, mostly from graft donor cells, taken 360 days after TCRalphabeta/CD19-depleted stem cell transplant. The receptors come from a male patient between 5 and 17 years old who had a stem cell transplant for acute myeloid leukemia, so the T cells may come from the graft donor. CDR3s include the opening cysteine and the closing phenylalanine or tryptophan. The D gene is left open where the match is weak. Where a row states a size, it is once, few, many or the class of an expanded clone; other rows omit it.

v_call	d_call	j_call	clone_size	cdr3_aa	cdr3_nt
TRBV3-1	TRBD2	TRBJ2-1	many	CASSHLAGGYNEQFF	TGTGCCAGCAGCCACCTAGCGGGGGGTTACAATGAGCAGTTCTTC
TRBV4-3	-	TRBJ1-2	few	CASSQGQIYGYTF	TGCGCCAGCAGCCAAGGACAGATCTATGGCTACACCTTC
TRBV14	-	TRBJ2-1	few	CASSRERYGTQPYNEQFF	TGTGCCAGCAGCCGAGAAAGATATGGCACCCAGCCCTACAATGAGCAGTTCTTC
TRBV7-3	TRBD2	TRBJ2-2	few	CASSQTGLAPGELFF	TGTGCCAGCAGCCAAACGGGACTAGCTCCCGGGGAGCTGTTTTTT
TRBV12-3/TRBV12-4	-	TRBJ2-2	many	CASSPRTLRAGELFF	TGTGCCAGCAGTCCCCGGACGCTCCGGGCCGGGGAGCTGTTTTTT
TRBV20-1	TRBD2	TRBJ2-7	-	CSARGPWGGVYEQYF	TGCAGTGCTAGAGGCCCCTGGGGGGGGGTCTACGAGCAGTACTTC
TRBV11-2	-	TRBJ1-6	many	CASSSSSYNSPLHF	TGTGCCAGCAGCTCAAGCTCCTATAATTCACCCCTCCACTTT
TRBV25-1	-	TRBJ2-4	many	CASSDPGAYIQYF	TGTGCCAGCAGTGATCCGGGGGCTTACATTCAGTACTTC
TRBV4-3	-	TRBJ2-7	few	CASSQDLAEDHEQYF	TGCGCCAGCAGCCAAGATCTGGCGGAGGACCACGAGCAGTACTTC
TRBV20-1	-	TRBJ2-1	many	CSARPPSPILAREYNEQFF	TGCAGTGCTAGGCCACCTTCCCCAATACTAGCTAGGGAGTACAATGAGCAGTTCTTC
TRBV7-2	-	TRBJ2-5	-	CASSLDFGGGETQYF	TGTGCCAGCAGCTTAGATTTCGGAGGGGGGGAGACCCAGTACTTC
TRBV28	-	TRBJ1-5	many	CASSHGQPQHF	TGTGCCAGCAGTCATGGTCAGCCCCAGCATTTT
TRBV28	-	TRBJ1-2	few	CASSIRRGGYGYTF	TGTGCCAGCAGCATCCGACGAGGGGGATATGGCTACACCTTC
TRBV18	TRBD2	TRBJ2-1	many	CASSPEGLAKGDEQFF	TGTGCCAGCTCACCGGAGGGACTAGCAAAAGGGGATGAGCAGTTCTTC
TRBV28	-	TRBJ2-4	-	CASTPGVNIQYF	TGTGCCAGCACTCCGGGTGTAAACATTCAGTACTTC
TRBV15	-	TRBJ1-5	-	CATSRDGGPYQPQHF	TGTGCCACCAGCAGAGATGGTGGCCCATATCAGCCCCAGCATTTT
TRBV20-1	TRBD1	TRBJ1-3	-	CSAEDRATGNTIYF	TGCAGTGCAGAGGACAGGGCCACTGGAAACACCATATATTTT
TRBV5-1	-	TRBJ1-3	few	CASSLAGRISGNTIYF	TGCGCCAGCAGCTTGGCCGGCCGTATCTCTGGAAACACCATATATTTT
TRBV29-1	TRBD2	TRBJ2-7	few	CSVSPGVLAGVEQYF	TGCAGCGTTTCCCCCGGAGTGCTAGCGGGAGTCGAGCAGTACTTC
TRBV29-1	-	TRBJ2-6	-	CSVGHSGANVLTF	TGCAGCGTTGGGCACTCTGGGGCCAACGTCCTGACTTTC
TRBV21-1	-	TRBJ1-3	many	CASIRKGEGYTIYF	TGTGCCAGCATCCGGAAGGGGGAAGGATACACCATATATTTT
TRBV24-1	TRBD2	TRBJ2-1	-	CATSDLTSGYNEQFF	TGTGCCACCAGTGATTTAACTAGCGGCTACAATGAGCAGTTCTTC
TRBV6-1	-	TRBJ1-2	-	CASRQTTNYGYTF	TGTGCCAGCAGGCAGACTACTAACTATGGCTACACCTTC
TRBV29-1	-	TRBJ2-2	few	CSAHRVGTGELFF	TGCAGCGCCCACAGGGTTGGTACCGGGGAGCTGTTTTTT
TRBV10-3	TRBD2	TRBJ2-7	few	CAIASSGRANEQYF	TGTGCCATCGCTTCGAGCGGGAGGGCCAACGAGCAGTACTTC
TRBV15	-	TRBJ2-7	many	CATSRDPDYEQYF	TGTGCCACCAGCAGGGATCCAGACTACGAGCAGTACTTC
TRBV11-1	-	TRBJ1-1	few	CASSYHPRGNTEAFF	TGTGCCAGCAGCTACCACCCGAGGGGGAACACTGAAGCTTTCTTT
TRBV28	-	TRBJ2-2	-	CASSPRRLATGELFF	TGTGCCAGCAGTCCTCGACGACTTGCTACCGGGGAGCTGTTTTTT
TRBV20-1	-	TRBJ2-5	-	CSASRPRLDGETQYF	TGCAGTGCTAGCCGCCCCCGACTAGATGGTGAGACCCAGTACTTC
TRBV7-6	TRBD2	TRBJ2-2	many	CASSYIAGGSTGELFF	TGTGCCAGCAGCTACATAGCGGGAGGTTCCACCGGGGAGCTGTTTTTT
TRBV7-9	-	TRBJ2-4	few	CASSLGMGLAKNIQYF	TGTGCCAGCAGCTTAGGGATGGGACTAGCCAAAAACATTCAGTACTTC
TRBV29-1	TRBD2	TRBJ2-1	many	CSAPGGSNEQFF	TGCAGCGCCCCCGGGGGGTCGAATGAGCAGTTCTTC
TRBV20-1	-	TRBJ1-5	-	CSAGGGGRGGQPQHF	TGCAGTGCTGGGGGTGGAGGGAGGGGCGGTCAGCCCCAGCATTTT
TRBV20-1	-	TRBJ2-7	few	CSAPYGGATYEQYF	TGCAGTGCCCCTTATGGGGGGGCGACCTACGAGCAGTACTTC
TRBV10-3	-	TRBJ2-7	few	CATEGDSEPYEQYF	TGTGCCACGGAAGGGGACTCCGAACCCTACGAGCAGTACTTC
TRBV7-2	-	TRBJ2-3	-	CASSPQMSTDTQYF	TGTGCCAGCAGCCCACAAATGAGCACAGATACGCAGTATTTT
TRBV20-1	-	TRBJ2-4	many	CSASLRVHGSIQYF	TGCAGTGCTAGTCTTCGCGTACACGGGAGCATTCAGTACTTC
TRBV19	TRBD1	TRBJ1-2	-	CASQTGSGYTF	TGTGCCAGTCAGACAGGGAGTGGCTACACCTTC
TRBV20-1	TRBD2	TRBJ2-7	-	CCATRGVGSGRIYEQYF	TGCTGTGCTACCCGGGGGGTGGGTAGCGGGAGGATCTACGAGCAGTACTTC
TRBV3-1	TRBD2	TRBJ2-1	many	CASSQGLAVYNEQFF	TGTGCCAGCAGCCAGGGACTAGCGGTTTACAATGAGCAGTTCTTC
TRBV28	-	TRBJ1-1	many	CASTGTGGTEAFF	TGTGCCAGCACCGGGACTGGCGGCACTGAAGCTTTCTTT
TRBV7-3	-	TRBJ2-5	few	CASSHDGQETQYF	TGTGCCAGCAGCCATGATGGGCAAGAGACCCAGTACTTC
TRBV24-1	TRBD1	TRBJ1-1	few	CATRDGSGGTEAFF	TGTGCCACCAGGGACGGCTCAGGGGGCACTGAAGCTTTCTTT
TRBV29-1	TRBD2	TRBJ2-3	many	CSVEDLASGRPDTQYF	TGCAGCGTTGAAGATCTTGCCAGCGGGAGGCCAGATACGCAGTATTTT
TRBV20-1	TRBD1	TRBJ2-5	few	CSAPDRGRQETQYF	TGCAGTGCCCCCGACAGGGGGCGACAAGAGACCCAGTACTTC
TRBV5-1	TRBD2	TRBJ2-5	few	CASSLVAGVQETQYF	TGCGCCAGCAGCTTGGTAGCGGGAGTCCAAGAGACCCAGTACTTC
TRBV24-1	-	TRBJ2-2	many	CATSDVRPTGELFF	TGTGCCACCAGTGATGTCCGACCCACCGGGGAGCTGTTTTTT
TRBV12-3/TRBV12-4	-	TRBJ2-7	many	CASSFRGMDEQYF	TGTGCCAGCAGTTTCAGGGGTATGGACGAGCAGTACTTC
TRBV15	-	TRBJ2-7	few	CATSRVSRGDEQYF	TGTGCCACCAGCAGGGTATCCCGGGGCGACGAGCAGTACTTC
TRBV12-3/TRBV12-4	-	TRBJ2-1	many	CASSLALGHSNEQFF	TGTGCCAGCAGTTTAGCGCTGGGACACTCAAATGAGCAGTTCTTC